This record covers a single T cell receptor beta chain. Antigen unknown. Using immunoSEQ multiplex PCR, the repertoire was profiled, and TCRdb retains in-frame clones only, with some absent. The sample has some 180,000 clones; approximately 95% are singletons. Looked up from germline, CDR1 is MGHRA and CDR2 is YSYEKL. V lost 3 bases and J lost 6; bases outside the gene matches: 7. CDR3 length: 15 amino acids. The data belong to a study of T cell responses to AZD1222 COVID-19 vaccine. General study points: As reported, nearly half of all spike-specific TCRs target variant regions that are unmutated. Increased Spike-specific TCR breadth and depth were observed after two AZD1222 doses.

V gene TRBV4-1 combines with J gene TRBJ2-1, with 8 bases fitting TRBD2. This specimen was peripheral blood, taken 28 days after the second dose of the MenACWY control vaccine. The source of this sequence is an adult who received the MenACWY meningococcal vaccine as a control. The DNA for the CDR3 is TGCGCCAGCAGCCACGGACTAGCAACCTTCAATGAGCAGTTCTTC. Protein sequence: CASSHGLATFNEQFF.